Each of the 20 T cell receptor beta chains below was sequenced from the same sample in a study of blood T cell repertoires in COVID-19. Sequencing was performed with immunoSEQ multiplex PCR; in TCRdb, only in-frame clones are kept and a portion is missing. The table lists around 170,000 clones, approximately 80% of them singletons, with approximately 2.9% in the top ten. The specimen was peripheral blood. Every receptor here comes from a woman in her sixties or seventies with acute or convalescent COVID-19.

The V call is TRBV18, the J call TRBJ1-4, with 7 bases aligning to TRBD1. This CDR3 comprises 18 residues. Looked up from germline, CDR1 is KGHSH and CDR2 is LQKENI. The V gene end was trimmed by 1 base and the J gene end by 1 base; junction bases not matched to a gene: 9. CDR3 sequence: CASSPLVVQGGTNEKLFF. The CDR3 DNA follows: TGTGCCAGCTCACCACTCGTTGTCCAGGGGGGAACTAATGAAAAACTGTTTTTT.

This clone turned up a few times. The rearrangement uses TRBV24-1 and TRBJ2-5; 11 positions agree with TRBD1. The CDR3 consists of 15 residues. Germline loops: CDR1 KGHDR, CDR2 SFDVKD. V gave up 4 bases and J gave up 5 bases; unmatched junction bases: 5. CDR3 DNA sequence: TGTGCCACCAGTGACCGGGACAGGGGGATGGAGACCCAGTACTTC. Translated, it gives CATSDRDRGMETQYF.

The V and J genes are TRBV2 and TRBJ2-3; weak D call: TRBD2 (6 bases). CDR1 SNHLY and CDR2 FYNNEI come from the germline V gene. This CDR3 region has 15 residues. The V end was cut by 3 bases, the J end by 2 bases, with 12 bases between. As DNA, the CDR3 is TGTGCCAGCAGTGAGCTAGCGTCAGCCACAGATACGCAGTATTTT. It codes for CASSELASATDTQYF. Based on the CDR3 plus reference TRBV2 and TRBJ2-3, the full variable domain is EPEVTQTPSHQVTQMGQEVILRCVPISNHLYFYWYRQILGQKVEFLVSFYNNEISEKSEIFDDQFSVERPDGSNFTLKIRSTKLEDSAMYFCASSELASATDTQYFGPGTRLTVL.

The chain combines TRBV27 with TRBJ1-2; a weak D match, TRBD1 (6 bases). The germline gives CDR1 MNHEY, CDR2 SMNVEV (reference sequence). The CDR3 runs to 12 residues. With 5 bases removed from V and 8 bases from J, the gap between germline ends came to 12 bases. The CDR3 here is CASSPDTGGYTF. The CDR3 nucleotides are TGTGCCAGCAGTCCGGACACAGGGGGCTACACCTTC.

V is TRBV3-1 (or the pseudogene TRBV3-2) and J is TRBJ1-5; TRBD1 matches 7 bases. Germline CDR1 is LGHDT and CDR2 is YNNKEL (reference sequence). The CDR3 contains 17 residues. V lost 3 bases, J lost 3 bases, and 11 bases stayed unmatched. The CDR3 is CASSHSQGGAVNQPQHF. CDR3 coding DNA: TGTGCCAGCAGCCACTCCCAGGGGGGCGCGGTCAATCAGCCCCAGCATTTT.

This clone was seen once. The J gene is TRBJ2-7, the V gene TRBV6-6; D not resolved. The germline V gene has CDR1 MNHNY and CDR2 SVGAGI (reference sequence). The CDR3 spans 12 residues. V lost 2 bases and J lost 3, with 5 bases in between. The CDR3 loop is CASSYPLYEQYF. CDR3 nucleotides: TGTGCCAGCAGTTACCCCCTCTACGAGCAGTACTTC.

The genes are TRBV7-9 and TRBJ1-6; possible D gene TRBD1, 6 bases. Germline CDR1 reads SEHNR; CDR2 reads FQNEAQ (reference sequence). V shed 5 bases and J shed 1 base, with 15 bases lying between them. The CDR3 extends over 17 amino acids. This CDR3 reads CASSRTGISSYNSPLHF. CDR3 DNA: TGTGCCAGCAGCCGCACAGGGATCTCGTCCTATAATTCACCCCTCCACTTT.

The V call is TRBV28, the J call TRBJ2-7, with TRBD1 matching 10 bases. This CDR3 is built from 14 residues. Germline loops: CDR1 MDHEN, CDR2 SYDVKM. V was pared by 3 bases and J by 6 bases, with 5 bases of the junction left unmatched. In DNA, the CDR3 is TGTGCCAGCAGTTTCGGGACAGGGGTGTTCGAGCAGTACTTC. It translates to CASSFGTGVFEQYF.

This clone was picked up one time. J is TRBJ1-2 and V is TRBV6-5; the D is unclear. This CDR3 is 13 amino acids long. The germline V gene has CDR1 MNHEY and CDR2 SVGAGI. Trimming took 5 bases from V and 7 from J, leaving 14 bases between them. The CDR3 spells CASSPTQRAGYTF. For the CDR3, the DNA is TGTGCCAGCAGTCCCACCCAGCGGGCTGGCTACACCTTC.

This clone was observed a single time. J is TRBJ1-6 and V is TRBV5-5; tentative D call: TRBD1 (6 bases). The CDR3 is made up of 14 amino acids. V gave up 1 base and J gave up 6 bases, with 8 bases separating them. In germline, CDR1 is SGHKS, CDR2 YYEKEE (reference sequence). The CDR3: CASSLLDSNSPLHF. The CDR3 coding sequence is TGTGCCAGCAGCTTGTTGGACAGTAATTCACCCCTCCACTTT. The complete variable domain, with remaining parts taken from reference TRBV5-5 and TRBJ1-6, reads DAGVTQSPTHLIKTRGQQVTLRCSPISGHKSVSWYQQVLGQGPQFIFQYYEKEERGRGNFPDRFSARQFPNYSSELNVNALLLGDSALYLCASSLLDSNSPLHFGNGTRLTVT.

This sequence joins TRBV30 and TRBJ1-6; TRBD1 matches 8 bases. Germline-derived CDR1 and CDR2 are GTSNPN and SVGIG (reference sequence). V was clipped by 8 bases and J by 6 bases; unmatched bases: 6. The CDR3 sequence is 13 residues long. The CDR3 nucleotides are TGTGCCCGGGGGACAGGTTTTAATTCACCCCTCCACTTT. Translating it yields CARGTGFNSPLHF.

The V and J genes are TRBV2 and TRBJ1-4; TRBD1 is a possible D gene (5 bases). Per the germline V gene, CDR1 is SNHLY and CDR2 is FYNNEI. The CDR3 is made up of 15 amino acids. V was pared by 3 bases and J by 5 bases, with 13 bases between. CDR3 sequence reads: CASSEGGLRNEKLFF. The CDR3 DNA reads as TGTGCCAGCAGTGAGGGGGGACTCAGGAATGAAAAACTGTTTTTT.

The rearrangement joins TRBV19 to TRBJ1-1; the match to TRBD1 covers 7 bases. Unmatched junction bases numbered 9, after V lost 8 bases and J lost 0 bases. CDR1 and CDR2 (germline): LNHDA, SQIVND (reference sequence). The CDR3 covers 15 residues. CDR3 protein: CASRQGVRVNTEAFF. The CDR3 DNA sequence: TGTGCCAGTCGACAGGGTGTCAGGGTGAACACTGAAGCTTTCTTT.

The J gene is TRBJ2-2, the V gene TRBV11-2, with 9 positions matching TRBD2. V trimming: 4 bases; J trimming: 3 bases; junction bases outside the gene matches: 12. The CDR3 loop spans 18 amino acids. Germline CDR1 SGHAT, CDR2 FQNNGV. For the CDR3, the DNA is TGTGCCAGCAGCTACGACCCTTTGCGGGGGGGCTACACCGGGGAGCTGTTTTTT. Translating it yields CASSYDPLRGGYTGELFF.

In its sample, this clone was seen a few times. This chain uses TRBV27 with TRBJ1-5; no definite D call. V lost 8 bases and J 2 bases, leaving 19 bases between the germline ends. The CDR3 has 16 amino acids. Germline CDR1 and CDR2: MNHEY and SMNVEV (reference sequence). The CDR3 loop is CASAPRTRRGNQPQHF. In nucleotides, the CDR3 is TGTGCCAGCGCCCCTCGCACCCGGCGGGGCAATCAGCCCCAGCATTTT.

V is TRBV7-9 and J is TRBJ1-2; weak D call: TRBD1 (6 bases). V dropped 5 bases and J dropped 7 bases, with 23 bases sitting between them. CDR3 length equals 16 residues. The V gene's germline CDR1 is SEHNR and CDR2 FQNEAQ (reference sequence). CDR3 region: CASSPTGPEAKIGYTF. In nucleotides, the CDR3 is TGTGCCAGCAGCCCCACAGGGCCTGAAGCAAAAATTGGCTACACCTTC.

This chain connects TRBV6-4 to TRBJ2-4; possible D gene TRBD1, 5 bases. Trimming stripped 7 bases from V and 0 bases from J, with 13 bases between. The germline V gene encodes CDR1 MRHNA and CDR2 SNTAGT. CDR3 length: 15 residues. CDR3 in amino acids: CASIKGNLAKNIQYF. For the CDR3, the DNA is TGTGCCAGCATAAAGGGGAACCTAGCCAAAAACATTCAGTACTTC.

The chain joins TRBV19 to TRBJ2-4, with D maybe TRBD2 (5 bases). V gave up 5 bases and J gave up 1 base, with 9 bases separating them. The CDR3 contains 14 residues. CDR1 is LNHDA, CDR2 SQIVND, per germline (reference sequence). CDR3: CASSPSGAKNIQYF. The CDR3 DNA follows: TGTGCCAGTAGTCCTTCGGGGGCCAAAAACATTCAGTACTTC.

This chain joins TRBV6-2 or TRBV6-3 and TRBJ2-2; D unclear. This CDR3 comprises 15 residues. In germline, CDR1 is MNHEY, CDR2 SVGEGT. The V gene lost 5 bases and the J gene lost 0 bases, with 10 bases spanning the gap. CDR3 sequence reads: CASSKAPTNTGELFF. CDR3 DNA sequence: TGTGCCAGCAGTAAAGCCCCAACGAACACCGGGGAGCTGTTTTTT.

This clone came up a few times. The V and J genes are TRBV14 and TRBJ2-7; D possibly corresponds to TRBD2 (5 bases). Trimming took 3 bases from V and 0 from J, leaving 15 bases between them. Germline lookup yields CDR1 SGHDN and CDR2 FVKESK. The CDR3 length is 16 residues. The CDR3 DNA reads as TGTGCCAGCAGCCACAGACTATCCCTGGGCTCCTACGAGCAGTACTTC. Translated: CASSHRLSLGSYEQYF.